This T cell receptor (beta chain) was identified in a study of PD-1 blockade in mismatch repair-deficient tumors (dated by TCRdb to the late 2010s). At the level of the whole study: Between late 2013 and September 2016, the trial enrolled roughly 80 consecutive patients with 11 to 12 types of mismatch repair-deficient cancer, all of whom had received prior treatment and were progressing. Tumor-associated T cell clones in the peripheral blood of patients responding to PD-1 blockade were tracked using deep sequencing of TCR CDR3 regions. What the study reported, not specific to this receptor: After pembrolizumab, tumor-resident clones, which were often undetectable in blood before treatment, expanded rapidly and then contracted, generally ahead of radiologic responses.

Per the publication, the time point label means: peripheral blood before pembrolizumab. Mismatch repair deficiency was established in every enrolled patient by polymerase chain reaction or immunohistochemistry. TCR sequencing was performed for a few patients who responded to pembrolizumab therapy. The phase II trial prospectively tested pembrolizumab PD-1 blockade in advanced mismatch repair-deficient cancers regardless of tissue of origin. Peripheral blood T cell samples were gathered serially, both before PD-1 blockade started and at multiple time points afterward. Blood sampling times were reported as weeks after the first pembrolizumab dose. A note on this clone: Its specific antigen is unknown. Base qualities were left out, and no much larger clone turns up one base away.

The library was made by the immunoSEQ multiplex PCR assay. TCRdb mirrors the immuneACCESS table, restricted to in-frame sequences. Some clones are absent from its copies; in checked studies, under half trace to an unresolved V gene, and the reason for the others is unknown. Within this sample are under 50,000 clones, with 77% of them counted one time only. The biggest ten clones account for less than 3.5% of the sample. Reading the germline V gene gives CDR1 SGHTS and CDR2 YDEGEE. Its CDR3 holds 16 amino acids, cysteine through phenylalanine. The entry retains the CDR3 DNA only, 48 bases that are in frame from base 1. Trimming costs V 0 bases and J 3 bases, and their ends lie 15 bases apart.

The clonotype was recovered from an adult with mismatch repair-deficient cancer. Sequencing used PBMCs, obtained before pembrolizumab treatment. This receptor chain uses TRBV5-8 and TRBJ1-1; no D segment can be confidently identified. DNA sequence: TGTGCCAGCAGCTTGGGGGCAGTACTAAGTCACACTGAAGCTTTCTTT. It codes for CASSLGAVLSHTEAFF.